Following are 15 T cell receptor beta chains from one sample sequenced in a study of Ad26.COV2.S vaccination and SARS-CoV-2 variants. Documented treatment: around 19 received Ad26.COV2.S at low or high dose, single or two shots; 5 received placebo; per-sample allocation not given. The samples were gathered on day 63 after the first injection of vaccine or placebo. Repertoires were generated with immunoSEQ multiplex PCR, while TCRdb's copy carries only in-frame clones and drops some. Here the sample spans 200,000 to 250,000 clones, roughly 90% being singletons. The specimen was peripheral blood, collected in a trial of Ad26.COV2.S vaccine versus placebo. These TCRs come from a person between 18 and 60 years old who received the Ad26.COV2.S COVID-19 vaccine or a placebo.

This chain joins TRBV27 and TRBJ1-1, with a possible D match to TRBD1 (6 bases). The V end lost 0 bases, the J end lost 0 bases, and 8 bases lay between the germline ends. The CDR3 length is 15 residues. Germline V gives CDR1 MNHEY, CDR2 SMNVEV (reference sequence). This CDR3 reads CASSLSTGMNTEAFF. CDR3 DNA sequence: TGTGCCAGCAGTTTATCGACAGGAATGAACACTGAAGCTTTCTTT.

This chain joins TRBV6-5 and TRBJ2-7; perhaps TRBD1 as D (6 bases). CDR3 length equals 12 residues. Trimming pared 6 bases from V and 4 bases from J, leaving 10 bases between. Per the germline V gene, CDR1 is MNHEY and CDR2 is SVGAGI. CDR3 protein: CASSPGEYEQYF. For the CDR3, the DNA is TGTGCCAGCAGCCCAGGGGAATACGAGCAGTACTTC.

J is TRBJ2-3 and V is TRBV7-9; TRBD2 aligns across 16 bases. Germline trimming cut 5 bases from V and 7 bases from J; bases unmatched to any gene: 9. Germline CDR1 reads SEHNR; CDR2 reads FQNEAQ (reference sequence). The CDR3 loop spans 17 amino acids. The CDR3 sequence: CASSPSGTSGGAHTQYF. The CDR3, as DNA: TGTGCCAGCAGCCCTAGTGGGACTAGCGGGGGGGCACATACGCAGTATTTT.

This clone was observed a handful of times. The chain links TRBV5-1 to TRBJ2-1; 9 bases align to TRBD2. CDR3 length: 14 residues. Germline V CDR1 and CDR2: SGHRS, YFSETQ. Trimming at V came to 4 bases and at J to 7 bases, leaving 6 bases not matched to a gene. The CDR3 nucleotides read TGCGCCAGCAGCGAGGGACTAGCACCAAATGAGCAGTTCTTC. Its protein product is CASSEGLAPNEQFF.

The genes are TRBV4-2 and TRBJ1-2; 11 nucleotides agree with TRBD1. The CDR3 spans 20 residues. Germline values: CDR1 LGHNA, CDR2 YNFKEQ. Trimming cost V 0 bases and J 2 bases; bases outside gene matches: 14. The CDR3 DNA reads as TGTGCCAGCAGCCAAGAGTACGGGGTGGACAGGGGGCTCCAAAACTATGGCTACACCTTC. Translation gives CASSQEYGVDRGLQNYGYTF.

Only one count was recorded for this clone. CDR3 amino acids: CASSEEGRGGGYTF. In nucleotides, the CDR3 is TGTGCCAGCAGTGAAGAAGGCAGGGGGGGAGGCTACACCTTC. The J gene is TRBJ1-2, the V gene TRBV6-1; 7 bases line up with TRBD1. Germline V gene lookup returns CDR1 MNHNS and CDR2 SASEGT. This CDR3 has 14 amino acids. V was clipped by 1 base and J by 8 bases; unmatched bases: 7.

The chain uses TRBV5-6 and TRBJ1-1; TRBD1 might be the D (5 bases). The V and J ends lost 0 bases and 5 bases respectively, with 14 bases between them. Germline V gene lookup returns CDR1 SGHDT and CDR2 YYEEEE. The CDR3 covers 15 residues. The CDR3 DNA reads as TGTGCCAGCAGCTTGGACAGGCTCGAGGGGACTGAAGCTTTCTTT. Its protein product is CASSLDRLEGTEAFF.

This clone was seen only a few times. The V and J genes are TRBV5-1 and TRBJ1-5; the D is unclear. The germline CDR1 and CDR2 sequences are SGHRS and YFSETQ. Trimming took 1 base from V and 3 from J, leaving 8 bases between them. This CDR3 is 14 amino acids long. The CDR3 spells CASSLTGDNQPQHF. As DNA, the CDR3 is TGCGCCAGCAGCTTGACGGGAGACAATCAGCCCCAGCATTTT.

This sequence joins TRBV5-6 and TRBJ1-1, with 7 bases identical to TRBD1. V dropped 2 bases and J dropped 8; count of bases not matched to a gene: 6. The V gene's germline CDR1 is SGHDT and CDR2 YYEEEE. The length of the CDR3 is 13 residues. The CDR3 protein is CASSLWTGREAFF. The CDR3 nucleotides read TGTGCCAGCAGCTTATGGACAGGCCGAGAAGCTTTCTTT.

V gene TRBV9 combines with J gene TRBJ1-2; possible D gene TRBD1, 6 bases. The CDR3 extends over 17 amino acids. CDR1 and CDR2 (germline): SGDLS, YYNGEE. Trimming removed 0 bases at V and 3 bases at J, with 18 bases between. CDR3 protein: CASSVEGRAGAYYGYTF. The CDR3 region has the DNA TGTGCCAGCAGCGTAGAGGGTAGGGCAGGGGCTTACTATGGCTACACCTTC. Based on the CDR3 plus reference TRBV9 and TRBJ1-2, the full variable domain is DSGVTQTPKHLITATGQRVTLRCSPRSGDLSVYWYQQSLDQGLQFLIQYYNGEERAKGNILERFSAQQFPDLHSELNLSSLELGDSALYFCASSVEGRAGAYYGYTFGSGTRLTVV.

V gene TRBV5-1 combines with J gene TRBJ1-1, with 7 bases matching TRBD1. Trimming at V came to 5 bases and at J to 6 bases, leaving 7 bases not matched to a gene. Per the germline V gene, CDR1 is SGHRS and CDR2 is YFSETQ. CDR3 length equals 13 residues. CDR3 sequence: CASRIDRDPEAFF. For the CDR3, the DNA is TGCGCCAGCAGAATCGACAGGGACCCTGAAGCTTTCTTT.

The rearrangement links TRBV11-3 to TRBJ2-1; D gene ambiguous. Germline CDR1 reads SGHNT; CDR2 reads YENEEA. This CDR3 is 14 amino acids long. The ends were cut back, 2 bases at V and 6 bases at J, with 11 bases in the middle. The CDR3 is CASSLPHPSNEQFF. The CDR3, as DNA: TGTGCCAGCAGCTTACCACATCCCTCCAATGAGCAGTTCTTC.

The CDR3 reads CASSLSQEPEAFF. Written as DNA, the CDR3 is TGTGCCAGCAGCTTGAGTCAGGAACCTGAAGCTTTCTTT. The V call is TRBV7-9, the J call TRBJ1-1, with no clear D. This CDR3 spans 13 amino acids. Trimming removed 3 bases at V and 6 bases at J, with 11 bases between. Looked up from germline, CDR1 is SEHNR and CDR2 is FQNEAQ (reference sequence).

This CDR3 reads CASSFFGGREVKEQFF. DNA for the CDR3: TGTGCCAGCAGCTTCTTTGGGGGGCGGGAGGTTAAGGAGCAGTTCTTC. The genes are TRBV11-2 and TRBJ2-1; 8 bases agree with TRBD2. Germline lookup yields CDR1 SGHAT and CDR2 FQNNGV. Trimming took 3 bases from V and 10 from J; bases not matched to a gene: 14. The CDR3 consists of 16 residues.

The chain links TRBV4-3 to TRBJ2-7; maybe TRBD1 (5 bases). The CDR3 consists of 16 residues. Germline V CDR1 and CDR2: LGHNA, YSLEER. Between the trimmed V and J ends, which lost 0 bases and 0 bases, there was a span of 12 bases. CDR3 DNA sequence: TGCGCCAGCAGCCAAGAAAAGGGGATTAGCTCCTACGAGCAGTACTTC. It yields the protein CASSQEKGISSYEQYF.